The 20 T cell receptor beta chains listed next were all sequenced from one sample in a study of T-cell reconstitution after alpha-beta-depleted transplantation in children. Researchers prepared the TCRbeta library using unique molecular identifiers, the study reports. TCRdb used MiXCR to reprocess the PCR reads, holding one entry per CDR3 protein. This sample has hundreds of thousands of distinct CDR3 sequences, with around 25% found just once. Sequences were derived from PBMCs, sampled before TCRalphabeta/CD19-depleted stem cell transplant. These receptors all stem from a girl aged 2 to 10 with Fanconi anemia, due to receive a stem cell transplant.

The V gene is TRBV2, the J gene TRBJ2-7, with D tentatively TRBD2 (6 bases). The germline gives CDR1 SNHLY, CDR2 FYNNEI. This CDR3 is 11 amino acids long. V shed 7 bases and J shed 5 bases, with 9 bases lying between them. The CDR3 reads CASKGLHEQYF. CDR3 DNA: TGTGCCAGCAAGGGACTTCACGAGCAGTACTTC.

This chain joins TRBV4-2 and TRBJ2-5, with 8 bases fitting TRBD2. The CDR3 length is 18 residues. From germline, CDR1 is LGHNA and CDR2 YNFKEQ. Losses at the gene ends were 3 bases for V and 3 bases for J; bases not matched to a gene: 15. Here the CDR3 DNA reads TGTGCCAGCAGCCATACTAGAGATTTACTAGCGGATGAAGAGACCCAGTACTTC. The encoded protein is CASSHTRDLLADEETQYF.

This clonotype was observed at least ten times. The rearrangement uses TRBV20-1 and TRBJ2-3, with 7 bases aligning to TRBD2. This CDR3 is 15 amino acids long. The ends lost 0 bases at V and 5 bases at J; junction bases unmatched: 8. Germline CDR1 is DFQATT and CDR2 is SNEGSKA (reference sequence). CDR3 sequence: CSARDATSLRDTQYF. The DNA of the CDR3 is TGCAGTGCTAGAGATGCGACTAGCCTTAGAGATACGCAGTATTTT.

A few counts support this clonotype. The V gene is TRBV4-1, the J gene TRBJ2-3; TRBD2 is a possible D gene (6 bases). CDR3 size: 14 residues. Per the germline V gene, CDR1 is MGHRA and CDR2 is YSYEKL. Trimming removed 4 bases from V and 6 bases from J, with 14 bases in between. CDR3 bases: TGCGCCAGCAGCCCCGGGACTTTTGGTGATACGCAGTATTTT. Its translation is CASSPGTFGDTQYF.

J is TRBJ2-3 and V is TRBV11-2, with 14 bases lining up with TRBD2. Germline V gives CDR1 SGHAT, CDR2 FQNNGV. Germline trimming cut 5 bases from V and 4 bases from J; bases unmatched to any gene: 8. The CDR3 runs to 17 residues. The chain's CDR3 is CASSTTSGRAGADTQYF. CDR3 nucleotides: TGTGCCAGCAGCACGACTAGCGGGAGGGCAGGGGCAGATACGCAGTATTTT.

Many counts were recorded for this clonotype. V is TRBV7-2 and J is TRBJ2-1; 7 bases agree with TRBD2. The CDR3 extends over 14 amino acids. Germline CDR1 SGHTA, CDR2 FQGNSA. With 4 bases clipped from V and 3 bases from J, the junction kept 3 bases outside the gene matches. In nucleotides, the CDR3 is TGTGCCAGCAGCTCGGGACTACGCTACAATGAGCAGTTCTTC. Encoded protein: CASSSGLRYNEQFF.

The chain is built from TRBV5-1 and TRBJ2-1, with a possible D match to TRBD2 (6 bases). V gave up 4 bases and J gave up 1 base, with 15 bases separating them. This CDR3 contains 16 residues. Germline CDR1 and CDR2: SGHRS and YFSETQ. CDR3 nucleotide sequence: TGCGCCAGCAGCCTGGCGGCGGGATTTTCCTACAATGAGCAGTTCTTC. Translating it yields CASSLAAGFSYNEQFF.

The V call is TRBV20-1, the J call TRBJ2-1; 9 nucleotides align to TRBD2. Germline assignment: CDR1 DFQATT and CDR2 SNEGSKA (reference sequence). The junction had 12 bases not matched to a gene; V was cut back by 5 bases and J by 7 bases. The CDR3 consists of 15 residues. For the CDR3, the DNA is TGCAGTGCTCCCGCAGGACTAGCGAGGTTGAATGAGCAGTTCTTC. Translating gives CSAPAGLARLNEQFF.

Many counts were recorded for this clonotype. This sequence joins TRBV20-1 and TRBJ2-2, with TRBD1 identical over 8 bases. The CDR3 has 14 amino acids. The ends lost 3 bases at V and 0 bases at J; junction bases unmatched: 0. Germline CDR1 is DFQATT and CDR2 is SNEGSKA (reference sequence). The CDR3 loop is CSARDRANTGELFF. In nucleotides, the CDR3 is TGCAGTGCTAGGGACAGGGCGAACACCGGGGAGCTGTTTTTT.

This clonotype was picked up a small number of times. V usage is TRBV7-3 and J usage is TRBJ2-3; D gene unclear. There are 14 residues in the CDR3. With 4 bases removed from V and 4 bases from J, the gap between germline ends came to 12 bases. Germline assignment: CDR1 SGHTA and CDR2 FQGTGA. CDR3 residues: CASSSYLGADTQYF. The CDR3 bases are TGTGCCAGCAGCTCATATCTAGGAGCAGATACGCAGTATTTT.

This clonotype was observed at least ten times. The chain uses TRBV20-1 and TRBJ2-5; 8 bases are shared with TRBD1. The V segment lost 1 base and the J segment 5 bases; nucleotides outside the gene matches: 18. The CDR3 length is 18 residues. Per germline, CDR1 DFQATT and CDR2 SNEGSKA (reference sequence). The CDR3 DNA reads as TGCAGTGCTAGAGGGATTCCGCGACAGGGGTTATCGGGGGAGACCCAGTACTTC. Its translation: CSARGIPRQGLSGETQYF.

Many counts were recorded for this clonotype. This sequence joins TRBV20-1 and TRBJ2-7, with 7 bases lining up with TRBD2. The CDR3 sequence is 13 residues long. V lost 0 bases and J lost 6; bases outside the gene matches: 5. Germline CDR1 DFQATT, CDR2 SNEGSKA (reference sequence). The CDR3 loop is CSARDSGVGEQYF. CDR3 nucleotide sequence: TGCAGTGCTAGAGACAGCGGGGTCGGCGAGCAGTACTTC.

V gene TRBV2 combines with J gene TRBJ2-5, with TRBD2 matching over 7 bases. Germline-derived CDR1 and CDR2 are SNHLY and FYNNEI. The trim removed 1 base at V and 1 base at J, leaving 9 bases unmatched. The CDR3 is 17 amino acids. The CDR3 loop reads CASSEVVAGPIQETQYF. The CDR3 DNA reads as TGTGCCAGCAGTGAAGTGGTAGCGGGTCCTATCCAAGAGACCCAGTACTTC.

The CDR3 DNA is TGCAGTGCTCAGACGGTGGACGCGGCGGACTACGAGCAGTACTTC. This sequence encodes CSAQTVDAADYEQYF. This sequence joins TRBV20-1 and TRBJ2-7, with D unclear. The V end lost 5 bases, the J end lost 3 bases, and 20 bases lay between the germline ends. There are 15 residues in the CDR3. CDR1 is DFQATT and CDR2 is SNEGSKA in the germline V gene (reference sequence).

V usage is TRBV2 and J usage is TRBJ2-1; no reliable D call. CDR1 and CDR2 (germline): SNHLY, FYNNEI. V lost 4 bases and J lost 4, with 8 bases in between. The CDR3 runs to 13 residues. The CDR3 reads CASSGNAYNEQFF. For the CDR3, the DNA is TGTGCCAGCAGTGGCAACGCATACAATGAGCAGTTCTTC.

This chain connects TRBV27 to TRBJ2-7; D ambiguous. This CDR3 is built from 13 residues. Trimming pared 5 bases from V and 4 bases from J, leaving 12 bases between. In germline, CDR1 is MNHEY, CDR2 SMNVEV (reference sequence). CDR3 nucleotides: TGTGCCAGCAGTACTGGGGTAGGATACGAGCAGTACTTC. Translation: CASSTGVGYEQYF.

The V call is TRBV20-1, the J call TRBJ1-2, with 7 bases identical to TRBD1. Germline CDR1 and CDR2: DFQATT and SNEGSKA (reference sequence). V lost 6 bases, J lost 13 bases, and 8 bases stayed unmatched. The length of the CDR3 is 10 residues. The CDR3 sequence is CSANPQGSTF. CDR3 DNA sequence: TGCAGTGCCAATCCACAGGGGAGCACCTTC.

This clonotype was seen more than once but under ten times. The rearrangement joins TRBV28 to TRBJ2-3; 9 bases line up with TRBD1. The ends lost 6 bases at V and 4 bases at J; junction bases unmatched: 8. Per the germline V gene, CDR1 is MDHEN and CDR2 is SYDVKM. This CDR3 has 15 amino acids. CDR3 coding DNA: TGTGCCAGCAGACCACAGGGGGCGATGTCAGATACGCAGTATTTT. Its translation: CASRPQGAMSDTQYF.

This clonotype was counted between two and nine times. The genes are TRBV7-2 and TRBJ2-5; D possibly matches TRBD1 or TRBD2 (7 bases each). CDR1 is SGHTA and CDR2 is FQGNSA in the germline V gene. The ends were cut back, 4 bases at V and 4 bases at J, with 22 bases in the middle. The CDR3 has 17 amino acids. In DNA form, the CDR3 reads TGTGCCAGCAGCTCCGACACCCCAGGGAGGGGGCGAGAGACCCAGTACTTC. Amino acid sequence: CASSSDTPGRGRETQYF.

In this sample, this clonotype turned up a few times. This chain joins TRBV29-1 and TRBJ2-1; D not resolved. Between the trimmed V and J ends, which lost 8 bases and 0 bases, there was a span of 11 bases. This CDR3 region has 13 residues. Germline CDR1 SQVTM, CDR2 ANQGSEA. The CDR3, as DNA: TGCAGCTTGCAACGGAGCTCCTACAATGAGCAGTTCTTC. Its translation: CSLQRSSYNEQFF.